A selection of T cell receptor beta chains follows, all from one sample in a study of cytomegalovirus exposure and HLA in healthy donors. Clones were read by immunoSEQ multiplex PCR, and TCRdb kept only the in-frame ones, dropping some. The table lists some 150,000 clones, approximately 90% of them singletons. The sample comprised PBMCs. The receptors stem from a woman between 25 and 40 years old in good health and CMV-seropositive. CDR3s include the opening cysteine and the closing phenylalanine or tryptophan. Fields, in order: CDR3 DNA, CDR3 protein, clone size, J gene, D gene, V gene. A D gene is named only where the DNA matches it firmly. Size tells how often a clone was seen (once, few, many) or the class of an expanded clone, and some rows leave it out.

DNA: TGCGCCAGCAAGGACAGGGATTCCTACGAGCAGTACTTC
CDR3: CASKDRDSYEQYF
size: once
J: TRBJ2-7
D: TRBD1
V: TRBV10-1

DNA: TGTGCCAGCAGCGCGACTAGCGGGGGGCCCAATGAGCAGTTCTTC
CDR3: CASSATSGGPNEQFF
size: once
J: TRBJ2-1
D: TRBD2
V: TRBV2

DNA: TGCGCCAGCACCGCATGGGGTAGCGGGACGAACACCGGGGAGCTGTTTTTT
CDR3: CASTAWGSGTNTGELFF
size: once
J: TRBJ2-2
D: TRBD2
V: TRBV5-1

DNA: TGTGCCAGCAGTTCCCGGTTAACTGAGCAGTTCTTC
CDR3: CASSSRLTEQFF
size: few
J: TRBJ2-1
D: NA
V: TRBV28

DNA: TGTGCCAGCGGTCCGGGGTTCACAGATACGCAGTATTTT
CDR3: CASGPGFTDTQYF
size: NA
J: TRBJ2-3
D: NA
V: TRBV11-2

DNA: TGTGCCAGCAGTTTCATGAACACTGAAGCTTTCTTT
CDR3: CASSFMNTEAFF
size: NA
J: TRBJ1-1
D: NA
V: TRBV28

DNA: TGCAGCGTTGAAGCGGGTACCAACGTCCTGACTTTC
CDR3: CSVEAGTNVLTF
size: NA
J: TRBJ2-6
D: NA
V: TRBV29-1

DNA: TGCGCCAGCAGTGCGGGACAGGGGGAGGCGGATACGCAGTATTTT
CDR3: CASSAGQGEADTQYF
size: many
J: TRBJ2-3
D: TRBD1
V: TRBV10-1

DNA: TGCGCCAGCAGCTTGGCTCGAACGACTAGCGGGGGGAGAGATACGCAGTATTTT
CDR3: CASSLARTTSGGRDTQYF
size: NA
J: TRBJ2-3
D: TRBD2
V: TRBV5-1

DNA: TGTGCCAGCAGTTGGGCGGGGGCTGGGAATGAGCAGTTCTTC
CDR3: CASSWAGAGNEQFF
size: NA
J: TRBJ2-1
D: NA
V: TRBV25-1

DNA: TGTGCCAGCAATCGAGCGGGAGGACCTGCCGCCTACGAGCAGTACTTC
CDR3: CASNRAGGPAAYEQYF
size: many
J: TRBJ2-7
D: TRBD2
V: TRBV14

DNA: TGTGCCAGCAGTGCTAGGGCAGGGGCTAGCAATCAGCCCCAGCATTTT
CDR3: CASSARAGASNQPQHF
size: NA
J: TRBJ1-5
D: NA
V: TRBV6-1

DNA: TGTGCCAGCAGCTTAGGACAGGGCATAGGTTCTGGGGCCAACGTCCTGACTTTC
CDR3: CASSLGQGIGSGANVLTF
size: once
J: TRBJ2-6
D: TRBD1
V: TRBV7-3

DNA: TGTGCCAGCAGCCTCGGTGGGCGATTCCGCAATGAGCAGTTCTTC
CDR3: CASSLGGRFRNEQFF
size: once
J: TRBJ2-1
D: NA
V: TRBV28

DNA: TGTGCCAGTAGTCAGCGTAGCGGGAGTAACGATGAGCAGTTCTTC
CDR3: CASSQRSGSNDEQFF
size: NA
J: TRBJ2-1
D: TRBD2
V: TRBV19

DNA: TGTGCCAGCAGCGCGATCCGGGACAGGGGGTCTGGGGCCAACGTCCTGACTTTC
CDR3: CASSAIRDRGSGANVLTF
size: once
J: TRBJ2-6
D: TRBD1
V: TRBV9

DNA: TGTGCCAGCAGCTTAACAGGGGGCCGGACTGAAGCTTTCTTT
CDR3: CASSLTGGRTEAFF
size: NA
J: TRBJ1-1
D: TRBD1
V: TRBV5-4

DNA: TGTGCCAGCAGCTTTAACAGGGTCACCGGGGAGCTGTTTTTT
CDR3: CASSFNRVTGELFF
size: NA
J: TRBJ2-2
D: NA
V: TRBV11-2

DNA: TGTGCCAGCAGAATGGAGCCAGATACGCAGTATTTT
CDR3: CASRMEPDTQYF
size: NA
J: TRBJ2-3
D: NA
V: TRBV6-6

DNA: TGTGCCAGCAGTTCGAATTCACCCCTCCACTTT
CDR3: CASSSNSPLHF
size: few
J: TRBJ1-6
D: NA
V: TRBV28

DNA: TGTGCCAGCAGTGAAGGTGTAGCGGGGGACTCCTACGAGCAGTACTTC
CDR3: CASSEGVAGDSYEQYF
size: NA
J: TRBJ2-7
D: TRBD2
V: TRBV6-1

DNA: TGCGCCAGCAGCCAAGGATCAGGGCCCAATTCACCCCTCCACTTT
CDR3: CASSQGSGPNSPLHF
size: NA
J: TRBJ1-6
D: NA
V: TRBV4-1

DNA: TGCAGCGTTGCCGGGTTCGGGGGTAGAGCCGAGCAGTACTTC
CDR3: CSVAGFGGRAEQYF
size: NA
J: TRBJ2-7
D: NA
V: TRBV29-1

DNA: TGTGCCAGCAGCCAAGGAAGCAGGGCGTTTAGTGGCAATCAGCCCCAGCATTTT
CDR3: CASSQGSRAFSGNQPQHF
size: NA
J: TRBJ1-5
D: NA
V: TRBV4-2

DNA: TGTGCCAGCAGTTCCCAGGGTTCTGGAAACACCATATATTTT
CDR3: CASSSQGSGNTIYF
size: NA
J: TRBJ1-3
D: NA
V: TRBV27

DNA: TGTGCCAGTAGTCGTGTGGGGCCGAGGCGGCCTGGGGCCAACGTCCTGACTTTC
CDR3: CASSRVGPRRPGANVLTF
size: NA
J: TRBJ2-6
D: NA
V: TRBV19

DNA: TGCAGCGCCCTAAAGTCTCCGGGACTAGCCCATGAGCAGTTCTTC
CDR3: CSALKSPGLAHEQFF
size: NA
J: TRBJ2-1
D: TRBD2
V: TRBV29-1

DNA: TGCGCCACCGACACTTCAGGGGCTCGGAATGAGCAGTTCTTC
CDR3: CATDTSGARNEQFF
size: NA
J: TRBJ2-1
D: NA
V: TRBV10-2

DNA: TGTGCCAGCAGCTTCTCCTCCTACGAGCAGTACTTC
CDR3: CASSFSSYEQYF
size: NA
J: TRBJ2-7
D: NA
V: TRBV11-2

DNA: TGTGCCAGTAGTATGGTAGCGGGAGGATCTGAGCAGTTCTTC
CDR3: CASSMVAGGSEQFF
size: NA
J: TRBJ2-1
D: TRBD2
V: TRBV19

DNA: TGTGCCACCTCGGACAGTTATCGTGAAAAACTGTTTTTT
CDR3: CATSDSYREKLFF
size: NA
J: TRBJ1-4
D: NA
V: TRBV28

DNA: TGCAGCGTTGGAGAGACAGGTAAAGCTTTCTTT
CDR3: CSVGETGKAFF
size: once
J: TRBJ1-1
D: NA
V: TRBV29-1

DNA: TGTGCCAGCAGCCGGACAGGCCAGAACACTGAAGCTTTCTTT
CDR3: CASSRTGQNTEAFF
size: NA
J: TRBJ1-1
D: TRBD1
V: TRBV6-1

DNA: TGTGCCAGCAGCCCTGGACTAGCGGCCTCCCAGTACGAGCAGTACTTC
CDR3: CASSPGLAASQYEQYF
size: few
J: TRBJ2-7
D: TRBD2
V: TRBV7-2

DNA: TGTGCCAGCAGTGAACAAGCGGGGGGGTTCACAGATACGCAGTATTTT
CDR3: CASSEQAGGFTDTQYF
size: NA
J: TRBJ2-3
D: TRBD2
V: TRBV2

DNA: TGTGCCAGCAGTGAACAGGGGGGGGGTATGACAGATACGCAGTATTTT
CDR3: CASSEQGGGMTDTQYF
size: NA
J: TRBJ2-3
D: NA
V: TRBV5-4

DNA: TGTGCCAGCAGTTCGCGACAGGGGGCATACGAGCAGTACTTC
CDR3: CASSSRQGAYEQYF
size: NA
J: TRBJ2-7
D: TRBD1
V: TRBV27